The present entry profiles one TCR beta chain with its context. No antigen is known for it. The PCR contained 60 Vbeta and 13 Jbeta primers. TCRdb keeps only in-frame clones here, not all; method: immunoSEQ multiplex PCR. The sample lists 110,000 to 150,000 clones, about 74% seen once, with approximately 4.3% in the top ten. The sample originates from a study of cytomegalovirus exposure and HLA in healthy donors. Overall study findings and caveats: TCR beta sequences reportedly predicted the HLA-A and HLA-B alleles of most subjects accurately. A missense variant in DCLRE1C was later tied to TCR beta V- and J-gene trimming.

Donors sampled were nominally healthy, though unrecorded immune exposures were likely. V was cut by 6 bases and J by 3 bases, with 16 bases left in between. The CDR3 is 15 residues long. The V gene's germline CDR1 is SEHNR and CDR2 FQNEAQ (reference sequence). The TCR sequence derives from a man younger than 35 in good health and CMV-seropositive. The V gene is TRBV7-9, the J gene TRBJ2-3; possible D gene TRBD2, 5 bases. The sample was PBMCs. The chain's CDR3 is CASRILASSTDTQYF. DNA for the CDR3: TGTGCCAGCAGGATCCTGGCTAGCAGTACAGATACGCAGTATTTT.